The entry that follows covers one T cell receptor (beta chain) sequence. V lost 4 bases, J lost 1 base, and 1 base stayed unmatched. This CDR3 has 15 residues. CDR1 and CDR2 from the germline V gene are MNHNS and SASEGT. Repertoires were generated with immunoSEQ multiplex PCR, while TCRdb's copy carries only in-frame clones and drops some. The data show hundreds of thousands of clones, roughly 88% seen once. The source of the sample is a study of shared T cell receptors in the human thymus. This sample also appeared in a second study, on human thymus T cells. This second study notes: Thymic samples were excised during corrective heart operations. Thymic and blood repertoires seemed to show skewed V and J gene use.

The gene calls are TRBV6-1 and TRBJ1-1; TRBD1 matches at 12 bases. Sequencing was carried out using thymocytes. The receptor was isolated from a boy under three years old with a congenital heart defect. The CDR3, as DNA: TGTGCCAGCAGTGGGGACAGGGGGCCGAACACTGAAGCTTTCTTT. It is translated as CASSGDRGPNTEAFF.